In its sample, the clone carrying this T cell receptor beta chain was seen a few times. Its cognate antigen is unknown. Germline V gene data show CDR1 as SGHNT and CDR2 as YYREEE (reference sequence). This CDR3 is 15 amino acids long. V lost 3 bases and J 0 bases, leaving 10 bases between the germline ends. This specimen comes from a study of T cells after yellow fever vaccination. General study results and limits: There was a small share of clonotypes that showed up in both the CD4 and CD8 compartments.

Each CDR3 protein gets one entry after TCRdb re-called the 5' RACE reads with MiXCR. The table records about 320,000 distinct CDR3 sequences, around 4.3% of them present only once. The chain joins TRBV5-4 to TRBJ2-1, with unresolved D. Sequenced material: PBMCs, taken 15 days after the yellow fever booster vaccination. This TCR derives from a man between 18 and 29 years old who received the YFV17D yellow fever vaccine. This chain's CDR3 is CASSSRPASYNEQFF. DNA of the CDR3: TGTGCCAGCAGCTCGCGACCGGCCTCCTACAATGAGCAGTTCTTC.